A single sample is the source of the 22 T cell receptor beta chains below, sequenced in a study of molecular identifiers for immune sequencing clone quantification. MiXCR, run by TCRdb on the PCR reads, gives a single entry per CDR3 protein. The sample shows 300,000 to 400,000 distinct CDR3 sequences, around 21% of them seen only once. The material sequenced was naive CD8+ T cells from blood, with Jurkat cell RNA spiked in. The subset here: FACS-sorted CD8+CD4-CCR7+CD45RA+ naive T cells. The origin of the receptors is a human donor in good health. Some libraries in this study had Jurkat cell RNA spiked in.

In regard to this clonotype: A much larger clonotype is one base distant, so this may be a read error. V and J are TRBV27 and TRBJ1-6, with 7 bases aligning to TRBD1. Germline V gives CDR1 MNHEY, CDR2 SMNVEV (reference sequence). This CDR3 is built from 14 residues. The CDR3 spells CASSRQGLNSPLRF. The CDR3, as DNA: TGTGCCAGCAGTCGACAGGGACTAAATTCACCCCTCCGCTTT.

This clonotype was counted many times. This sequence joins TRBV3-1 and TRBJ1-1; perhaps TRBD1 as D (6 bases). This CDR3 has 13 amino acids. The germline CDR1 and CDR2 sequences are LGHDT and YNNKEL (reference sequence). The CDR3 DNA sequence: TGTGCGACCCGATCAGGGGTCTCCACTGAAGCTTTCTTT. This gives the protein CATRSGVSTEAFF. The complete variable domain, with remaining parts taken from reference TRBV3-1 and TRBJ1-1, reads DTAVSQTPKYLVTQMGNDKSIKCEQNLGHDTMYWYKQDSKKFLKIMFSYNNKELIINETVPNRFSPKSPDKAHLNLHINSLELGDSAVYFCATRSGVSTEAFFGQGTRLTVV.

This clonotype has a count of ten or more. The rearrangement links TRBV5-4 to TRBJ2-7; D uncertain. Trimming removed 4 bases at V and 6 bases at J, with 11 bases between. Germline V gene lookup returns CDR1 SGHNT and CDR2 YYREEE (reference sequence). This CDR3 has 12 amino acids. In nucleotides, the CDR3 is TGTGCCAGCAGCCTCCAGCTGGGCGAGCAGTACTTC. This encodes CASSLQLGEQYF.

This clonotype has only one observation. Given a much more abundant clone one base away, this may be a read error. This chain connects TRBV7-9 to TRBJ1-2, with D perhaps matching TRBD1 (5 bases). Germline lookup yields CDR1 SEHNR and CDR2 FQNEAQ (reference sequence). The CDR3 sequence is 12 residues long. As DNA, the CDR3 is TGTGCCAGCCATACGAGGGGCGGTGGCAACACCTTC. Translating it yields CASHTRGGGNTF.

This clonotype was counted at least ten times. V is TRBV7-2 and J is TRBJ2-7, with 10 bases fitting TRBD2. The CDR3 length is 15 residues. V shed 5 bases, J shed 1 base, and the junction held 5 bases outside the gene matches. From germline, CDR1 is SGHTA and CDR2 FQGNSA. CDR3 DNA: TGTGCCAGCAGCAACTGGACTAGCGGATCCTACGAGCAGTACTTC. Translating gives CASSNWTSGSYEQYF.

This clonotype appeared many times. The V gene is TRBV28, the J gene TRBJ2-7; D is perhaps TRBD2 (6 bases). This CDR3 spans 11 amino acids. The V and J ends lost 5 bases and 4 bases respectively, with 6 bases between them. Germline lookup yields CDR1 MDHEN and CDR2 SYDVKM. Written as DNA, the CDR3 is TGTGCCAGCAGTGGGGGGTACGAGCAGTACTTC. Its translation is CASSGGYEQYF.

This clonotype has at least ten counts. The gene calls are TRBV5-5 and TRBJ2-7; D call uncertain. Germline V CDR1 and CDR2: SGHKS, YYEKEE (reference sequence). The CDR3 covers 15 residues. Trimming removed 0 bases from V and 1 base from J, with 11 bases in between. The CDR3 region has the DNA TGTGCCAGCAGCTTGGTCGATTTGAGGTCCTACGAGCAGTACTTC. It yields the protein CASSLVDLRSYEQYF.

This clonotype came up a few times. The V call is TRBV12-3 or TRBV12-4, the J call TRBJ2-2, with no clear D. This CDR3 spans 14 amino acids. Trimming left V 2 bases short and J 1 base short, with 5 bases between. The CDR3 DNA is TGTGCCAGCAGTTTATTTGGGAACACCGGGGAGCTGTTTTTT. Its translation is CASSLFGNTGELFF.

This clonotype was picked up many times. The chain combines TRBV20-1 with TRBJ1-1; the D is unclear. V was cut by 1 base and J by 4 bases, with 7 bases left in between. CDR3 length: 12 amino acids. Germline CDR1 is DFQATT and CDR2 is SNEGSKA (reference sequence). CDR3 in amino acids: CSARVAGTEAFF. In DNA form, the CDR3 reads TGCAGTGCTAGAGTGGCTGGCACTGAAGCTTTCTTT.

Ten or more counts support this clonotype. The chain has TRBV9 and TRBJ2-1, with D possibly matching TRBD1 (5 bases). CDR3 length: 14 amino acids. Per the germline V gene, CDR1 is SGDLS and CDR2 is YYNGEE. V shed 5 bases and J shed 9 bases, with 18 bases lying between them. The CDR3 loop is CASSGSQGASEQFF. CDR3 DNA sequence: TGTGCCAGCAGTGGCTCGCAGGGTGCTTCTGAGCAGTTCTTC.

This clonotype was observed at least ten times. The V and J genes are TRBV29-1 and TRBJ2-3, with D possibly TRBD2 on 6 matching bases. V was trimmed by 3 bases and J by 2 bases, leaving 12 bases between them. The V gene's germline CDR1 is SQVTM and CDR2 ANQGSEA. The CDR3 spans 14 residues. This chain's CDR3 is CSVDPRGLTDTQYF. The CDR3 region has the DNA TGCAGCGTTGACCCGCGGGGACTCACAGATACGCAGTATTTT.

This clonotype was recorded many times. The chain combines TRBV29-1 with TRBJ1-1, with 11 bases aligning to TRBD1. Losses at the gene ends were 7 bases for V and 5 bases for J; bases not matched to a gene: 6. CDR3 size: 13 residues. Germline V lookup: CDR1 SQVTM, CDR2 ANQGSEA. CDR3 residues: CSAQDRGHTEAFF. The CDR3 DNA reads TGCAGCGCCCAGGACAGGGGGCATACTGAAGCTTTCTTT.

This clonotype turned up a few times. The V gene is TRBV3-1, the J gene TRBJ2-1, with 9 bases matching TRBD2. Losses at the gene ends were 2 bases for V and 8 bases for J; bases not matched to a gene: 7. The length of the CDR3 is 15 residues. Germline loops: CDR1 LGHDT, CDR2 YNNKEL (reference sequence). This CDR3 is CASSQPGGGADEQFF. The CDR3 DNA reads TGTGCCAGCAGCCAACCGGGCGGGGGGGCCGATGAGCAGTTCTTC.

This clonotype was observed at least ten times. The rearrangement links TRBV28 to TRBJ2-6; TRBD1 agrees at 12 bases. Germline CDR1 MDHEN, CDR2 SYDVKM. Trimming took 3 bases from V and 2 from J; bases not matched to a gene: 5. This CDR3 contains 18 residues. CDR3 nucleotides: TGTGCCAGCAGTTTCCGGGACAGGGGGCGTACTGGGGCCAACGTCCTGACTTTC. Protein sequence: CASSFRDRGRTGANVLTF.

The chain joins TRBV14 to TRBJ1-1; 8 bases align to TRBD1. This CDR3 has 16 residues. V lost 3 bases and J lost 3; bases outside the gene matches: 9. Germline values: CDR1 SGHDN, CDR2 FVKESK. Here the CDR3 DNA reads TGTGCCAGCAGCCATCGTTCCGGACAGGGAGACACTGAAGCTTTCTTT. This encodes CASSHRSGQGDTEAFF.

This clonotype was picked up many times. The CDR3 sequence is CSATLLGEQYF. The CDR3 DNA follows: TGCAGTGCTACCCTCTTAGGAGAGCAGTACTTC. This rearrangement joins TRBV20-1 to TRBJ2-7, with D unclear. Per the germline V gene, CDR1 is DFQATT and CDR2 is SNEGSKA (reference sequence). Between the trimmed V and J ends, which lost 4 bases and 7 bases, there was a span of 11 bases. This CDR3 region has 11 residues.

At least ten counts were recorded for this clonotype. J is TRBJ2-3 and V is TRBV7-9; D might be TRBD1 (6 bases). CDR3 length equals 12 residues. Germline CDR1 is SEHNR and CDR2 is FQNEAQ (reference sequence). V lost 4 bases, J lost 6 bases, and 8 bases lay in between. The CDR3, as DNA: TGTGCCAGCAGCTCCACAGGGGATACGCAGTATTTT. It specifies CASSSTGDTQYF.

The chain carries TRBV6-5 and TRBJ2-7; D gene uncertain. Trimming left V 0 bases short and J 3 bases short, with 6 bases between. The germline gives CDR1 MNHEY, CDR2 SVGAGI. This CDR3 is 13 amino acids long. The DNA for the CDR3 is TGTGCCAGCAGTTACTCGATATTCTACGAGCAGTACTTC. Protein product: CASSYSIFYEQYF.

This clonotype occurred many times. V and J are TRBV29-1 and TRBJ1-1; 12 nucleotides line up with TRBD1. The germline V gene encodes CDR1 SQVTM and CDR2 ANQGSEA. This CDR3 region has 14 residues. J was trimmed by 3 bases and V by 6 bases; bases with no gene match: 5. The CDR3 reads CSVAGTGGYTEAFF. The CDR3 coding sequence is TGCAGCGTGGCAGGGACAGGGGGCTACACTGAAGCTTTCTTT.

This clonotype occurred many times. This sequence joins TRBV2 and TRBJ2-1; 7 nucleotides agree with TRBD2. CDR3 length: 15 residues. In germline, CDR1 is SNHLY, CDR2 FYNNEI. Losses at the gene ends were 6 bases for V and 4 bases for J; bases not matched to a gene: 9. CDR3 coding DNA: TGTGCCAGCAGGACGGGACTACTTATATACAATGAGCAGTTCTTC. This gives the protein CASRTGLLIYNEQFF. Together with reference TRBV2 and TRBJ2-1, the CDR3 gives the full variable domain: EPEVTQTPSHQVTQMGQEVILRCVPISNHLYFYWYRQILGQKVEFLVSFYNNEISEKSEIFDDQFSVERPDGSNFTLKIRSTKLEDSAMYFCASRTGLLIYNEQFFGPGTRLTVL.

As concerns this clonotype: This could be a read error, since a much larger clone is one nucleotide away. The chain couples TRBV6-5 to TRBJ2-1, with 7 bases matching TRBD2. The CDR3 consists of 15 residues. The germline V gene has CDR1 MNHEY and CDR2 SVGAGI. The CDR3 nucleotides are TGTGTCAGCAGTCAAACTAGCGACTCCTACAATGAGCAGTTCTTC. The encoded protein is CVSSQTSDSYNEQFF.

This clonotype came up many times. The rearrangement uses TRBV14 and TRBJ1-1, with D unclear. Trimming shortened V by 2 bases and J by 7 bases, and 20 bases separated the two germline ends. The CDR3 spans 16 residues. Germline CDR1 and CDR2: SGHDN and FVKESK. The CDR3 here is CASSQTFGHYSLEAFF. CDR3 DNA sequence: TGTGCCAGCAGCCAAACGTTCGGGCATTATAGCCTTGAAGCTTTCTTT.